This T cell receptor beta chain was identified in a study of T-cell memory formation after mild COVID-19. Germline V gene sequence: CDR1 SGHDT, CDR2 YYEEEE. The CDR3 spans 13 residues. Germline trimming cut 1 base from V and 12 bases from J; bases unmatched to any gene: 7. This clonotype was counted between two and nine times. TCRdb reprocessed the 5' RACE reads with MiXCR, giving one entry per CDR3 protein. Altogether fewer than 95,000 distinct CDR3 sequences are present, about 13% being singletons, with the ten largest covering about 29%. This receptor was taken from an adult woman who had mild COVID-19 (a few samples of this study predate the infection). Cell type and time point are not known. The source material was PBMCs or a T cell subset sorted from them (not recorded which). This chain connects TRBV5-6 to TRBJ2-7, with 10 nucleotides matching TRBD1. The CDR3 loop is CASSLPDRGSRYF. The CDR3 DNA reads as TGTGCCAGCAGCTTGCCGGACAGGGGGTCGCGGTACTTC.